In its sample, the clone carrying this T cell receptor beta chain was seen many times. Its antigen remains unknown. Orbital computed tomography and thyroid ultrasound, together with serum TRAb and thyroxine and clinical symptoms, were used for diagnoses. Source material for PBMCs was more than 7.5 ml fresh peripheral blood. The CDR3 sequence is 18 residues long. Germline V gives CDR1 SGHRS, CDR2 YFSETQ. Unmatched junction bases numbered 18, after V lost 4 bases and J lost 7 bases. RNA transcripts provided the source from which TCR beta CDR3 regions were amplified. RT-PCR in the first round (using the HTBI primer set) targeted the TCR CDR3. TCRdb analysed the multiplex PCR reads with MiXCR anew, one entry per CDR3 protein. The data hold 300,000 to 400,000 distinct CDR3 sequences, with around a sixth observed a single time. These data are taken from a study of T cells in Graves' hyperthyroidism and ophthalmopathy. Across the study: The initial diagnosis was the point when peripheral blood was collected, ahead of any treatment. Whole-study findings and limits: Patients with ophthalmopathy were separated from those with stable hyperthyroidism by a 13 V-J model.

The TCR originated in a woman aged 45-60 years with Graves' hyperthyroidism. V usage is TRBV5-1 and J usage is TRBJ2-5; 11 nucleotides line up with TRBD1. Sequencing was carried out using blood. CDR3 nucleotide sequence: TGCGCCAGCAGCCGTGGACAGGGGGCGAAGACTGGCCAGGGGACCCAGTACTTC. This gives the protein CASSRGQGAKTGQGTQYF.